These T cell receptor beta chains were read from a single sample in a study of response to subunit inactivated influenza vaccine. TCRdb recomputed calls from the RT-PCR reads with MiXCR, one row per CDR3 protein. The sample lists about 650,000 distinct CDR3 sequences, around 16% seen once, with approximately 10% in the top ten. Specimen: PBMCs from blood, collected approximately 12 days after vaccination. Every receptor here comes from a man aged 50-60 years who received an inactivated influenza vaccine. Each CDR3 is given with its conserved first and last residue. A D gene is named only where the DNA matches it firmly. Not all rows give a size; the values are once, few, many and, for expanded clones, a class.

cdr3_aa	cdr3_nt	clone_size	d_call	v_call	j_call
CSARGKAGSENIQYF	TGCAGTGCTAGAGGAAAAGCGGGAAGTGAAAACATTCAGTACTTC	many	TRBD2	TRBV20-1	TRBJ2-4
CASSLVRWNSTAKNIQYF	TGTGCCAGCAGCTTAGTTAGGTGGAACAGCACAGCCAAAAACATTCAGTACTTC	.	.	TRBV11-1	TRBJ2-4
CASGKGTSNTGELFF	TGTGCCAGCGGAAAGGGGACCTCGAACACCGGGGAGCTGTTTTTT	few	.	TRBV7-9	TRBJ2-2
CASRLSRVWQPQHF	TGTGCCAGCAGACTTTCGAGGGTTTGGCAGCCCCAGCATTTT	.	.	TRBV28	TRBJ1-5
CSARVGLAGGPWETQYF	TGCAGTGCTAGAGTGGGGCTAGCGGGGGGGCCATGGGAGACCCAGTACTTC	few	TRBD2	TRBV20-1	TRBJ2-5
CASSLDGTPNNEQFF	TGCGCCAGCAGCTTGGACGGGACACCTAACAATGAGCAGTTCTTC	few	.	TRBV5-1	TRBJ2-1
CASSFSGGAVDTQYF	TGTGCCAGCAGCTTTAGCGGGGGGGCTGTAGATACGCAGTATTTT	few	TRBD2	TRBV7-9	TRBJ2-3
CASSPGQNRVGGNQPQHF	TGTGCCAGCAGCCCGGGACAGAATCGAGTAGGCGGCAATCAGCCCCAGCATTTT	few	TRBD1	TRBV6-2/TRBV6-3	TRBJ1-5
CATSDLGTNYGYTF	TGTGCCACCAGTGATCTGGGGACTAACTATGGCTACACCTTC	few	.	TRBV24-1	TRBJ1-2
CASSLGGRGGYTF	TGTGCCAGCAGCTTAGGTGGTCGGGGTGGCTACACCTTC	few	.	TRBV7-9	TRBJ1-2
CASSYSGTGELFF	TGTGCCAGCAGTTACTCAGGGACCGGGGAGCTGTTTTTT	many	.	TRBV6-2/TRBV6-3	TRBJ2-2
CAIRLGQGGSETLF	TGTGCCATCCGCTTGGGACAGGGGGGATCGGAGACGCTCTTC	few	TRBD1	TRBV6-2/TRBV6-3	TRBJ2-1
CASSQVTSGGEPPYEQYF	TGTGCCAGCAGCCAGGTGACTAGCGGGGGTGAGCCCCCCTACGAGCAGTACTTC	.	TRBD2	TRBV4-2	TRBJ2-7
CASSLTGQGGETQYF	TGTGCCAGCAGCTTAACAGGACAGGGGGGAGAGACCCAGTACTTC	few	TRBD1	TRBV7-2	TRBJ2-5
CASSLWTGRSGANVLTF	TGCGCCAGCAGCTTGTGGACAGGGCGCTCTGGGGCCAACGTCCTGACTTTC	few	TRBD1	TRBV5-1	TRBJ2-6
CASSPSDPNEQFF	TGTGCCAGCAGCCCCTCCGACCCGAATGAGCAGTTCTTC	many	.	TRBV7-9	TRBJ2-1
CATSDSGREYNYGYTF	TGTGCCACCAGTGATTCCGGACGGGAGTATAACTATGGCTACACCTTC	few	.	TRBV24-1	TRBJ1-2
CATRASGSGTGELFF	TGTGCCACCAGAGCTAGCGGGAGCGGCACCGGGGAGCTGTTTTTT	.	TRBD2	TRBV24-1	TRBJ2-2
CASSLASGDYGYTF	TGCGCCAGCAGCTTGGCTTCAGGGGATTATGGCTACACCTTC	.	.	TRBV5-1	TRBJ1-2
CASSSTGTGTTDTQYF	TGTGCCAGCAGCTCCACCGGGACAGGGACGACAGATACGCAGTATTTT	many	TRBD1	TRBV7-3	TRBJ2-3
CASSRLEPKSSYNEQFF	TGTGCCAGCAGCAGATTGGAGCCGAAGAGCTCCTACAATGAGCAGTTCTTC	many	.	TRBV4-2	TRBJ2-1
CASSALRGETQYF	TGTGCCAGCAGTGCCCTCCGGGGGGAGACCCAGTACTTC	.	.	TRBV25-1	TRBJ2-5
CASRDWDREVVGVTSGSYEQYF	TGCGCCAGCCGGGACTGGGACAGGGAGGTGGTGGGCGTTACTAGCGGGAGCTACGAGCAGTACTTC	.	TRBD2	TRBV4-1	TRBJ2-7
CASSEQGNGYTF	TGTGCCAGCAGTGAACAGGGGAATGGCTACACCTTC	.	.	TRBV2	TRBJ1-2
CASSLTFSGRPRSYNEQFF	TGTGCCAGCAGCTTAACGTTTAGCGGGAGACCCCGCTCCTACAATGAGCAGTTCTTC	.	TRBD2	TRBV7-3	TRBJ2-1
CASSLTAVTYAGELFF	TGTGCCAGCAGCCTGACAGCCGTGACGTACGCCGGGGAGCTGTTTTTT	few	.	TRBV5-6	TRBJ2-2
CASSFSRDRGGNEQFF	TGTGCCAGCAGCTTCTCCCGGGACAGGGGGGGTAATGAGCAGTTCTTC	many	TRBD1	TRBV7-8	TRBJ2-1
CASSPDRGRHNEQFF	TGTGCCAGCAGTCCCGACAGGGGGCGCCACAATGAGCAGTTCTTC	few	TRBD1	TRBV27	TRBJ2-1
CASIGRAYEQYF	TGCGCCAGCATCGGGAGGGCCTACGAGCAGTACTTC	many	TRBD2	TRBV5-1	TRBJ2-7
CASSQEGAYGYTF	TGTGCCAGCAGCCAAGAGGGGGCGTATGGCTACACCTTC	.	.	TRBV4-2	TRBJ1-2
CSAPSGGIGDTQYF	TGCAGTGCTCCTAGCGGGGGGATCGGAGATACGCAGTATTTT	few	TRBD2	TRBV20-1	TRBJ2-3
CSVGVDEQFF	TGCAGCGTAGGAGTCGATGAGCAGTTCTTC	.	.	TRBV29-1	TRBJ2-1
CATSVGSWGQFF	TGTGCCACCAGTGTAGGCTCTTGGGGGCAGTTCTTC	.	.	TRBV24-1	TRBJ2-1
CASSYSVTGRYTGELFF	TGTGCCAGCAGTTACTCGGTGACAGGGCGATACACCGGGGAGCTGTTTTTT	many	TRBD1	TRBV6-2/TRBV6-3	TRBJ2-2
CASSSRDGEQYF	TGCGCCAGCAGCTCCCGGGACGGCGAGCAGTACTTC	many	.	TRBV5-1	TRBJ2-7
CASRMTAGDGEQFF	TGCGCCAGTCGTATGACAGCGGGAGATGGTGAGCAGTTCTTC	.	TRBD2	TRBV5-1	TRBJ2-1
CATLNGLSGNEQFF	TGTGCCACCCTGAACGGACTATCGGGGAATGAGCAGTTCTTC	few	.	TRBV28	TRBJ2-1
CASSLGQGEGQPQHF	TGCGCCAGCAGCCTGGGACAGGGGGAAGGCCAGCCCCAGCATTTT	.	TRBD1	TRBV5-1	TRBJ1-5
CSATKPGLAAYNEQFF	TGCAGTGCTACCAAACCGGGACTAGCGGCCTACAATGAGCAGTTCTTC	.	TRBD2	TRBV20-1	TRBJ2-1
CAWSSGLADNEQFF	TGTGCCTGGAGTAGCGGCCTAGCGGACAATGAGCAGTTCTTC	.	TRBD2	TRBV30	TRBJ2-1
CASSTDRGGVSNQPQHF	TGTGCCAGCAGTACCGACAGGGGAGGTGTGAGCAATCAGCCCCAGCATTTT	few	TRBD1	TRBV12-3/TRBV12-4	TRBJ1-5
CASSHVTGTGSVEQYF	TGCGCCAGCAGCCATGTTACCGGGACAGGGAGTGTGGAGCAGTACTTC	.	TRBD1	TRBV4-3	TRBJ2-7
CASSPDVQGVPYEQYF	TGCGCCAGCAGCCCGGACGTACAGGGTGTCCCCTACGAGCAGTACTTC	.	.	TRBV5-1	TRBJ2-7
CASSVDSGGTMSTDTQYF	TGTGCCAGCAGCGTAGATTCCGGGGGGACAATGAGCACAGATACGCAGTATTTT	.	.	TRBV9	TRBJ2-3
CSARDSVNYGYTF	TGCAGTGCTAGGGACAGCGTTAACTATGGCTACACCTTC	.	.	TRBV20-1	TRBJ1-2
CASSAKGSGYNEQFF	TGTGCCAGCAGCGCCAAGGGGTCCGGATACAATGAGCAGTTCTTC	.	.	TRBV9	TRBJ2-1
CASSDETETFYGYTF	TGTGCCAGCAGTGACGAGACAGAAACCTTCTATGGCTACACCTTC	few	.	TRBV6-2/TRBV6-3	TRBJ1-2
CAWNLGGGEQFF	TGTGCCTGGAATCTGGGGGGCGGTGAGCAGTTCTTC	many	.	TRBV30	TRBJ2-1
CASSLSLEQYF	TGTGCCAGCAGTTTATCTCTAGAGCAGTACTTC	.	.	TRBV28	TRBJ2-7
CASSTGTSVFNEQFF	TGTGCCAGCAGTACCGGGACTAGCGTGTTCAATGAGCAGTTCTTC	.	TRBD2	TRBV28	TRBJ2-1
CASSYSSGGAGTGELFF	TGTGCCAGCAGTTACTCGAGCGGGGGGGCGGGGACCGGGGAGCTGTTTTTT	.	TRBD2	TRBV6-5	TRBJ2-2
CATSSHRLAGEDEQFF	TGTGCCACCAGCAGCCACCGACTAGCGGGGGAAGATGAGCAGTTCTTC	.	TRBD2	TRBV15	TRBJ2-1
CASSSSTLNTEAFF	TGCGCCAGCAGCTCAAGTACGTTGAACACTGAAGCTTTCTTT	.	.	TRBV5-1	TRBJ1-1